This T cell receptor beta chain was obtained from a study of post-analysis software for immune sequencing data. Study outcomes and limitations: There were five TRBV segments more frequent in patients than controls, and TRBV5-6, TRBV5-1 and TRBV20-1 were among them.

The CDR3 is 16 residues long. Per the germline V gene, CDR1 is LGHDT and CDR2 is YNNKEL (reference sequence). Unique molecular identifiers tagged the TCR beta cDNA libraries. TCRdb independently ran MiXCR on the PCR reads; one entry per CDR3 protein. The data show about 540,000 distinct CDR3 sequences, around a third seen once. To note about this clonotype: What it binds is unknown.

The V and J genes are TRBV3-1 and TRBJ2-5; D uncertain. The end of the DNA aligns better with TRBJ2-1, so the J call may be wrong. Sequenced: blood. The origin of this receptor is a girl under 18 with multiple sclerosis. The CDR3 protein is CASSQEGRIFQETQFF. CDR3 nucleotide sequence: TGTGCCAGCAGCCAAGAGGGCCGAATATTTCAAGAGACCCAGTTCTTC.